What follows are 10 T cell receptor beta chains derived from one specimen sequenced in a study of cytomegalovirus exposure and HLA in healthy donors. PCR was performed using 60 Vbeta and 13 Jbeta primers. Clones were sequenced by immunoSEQ multiplex PCR, and TCRdb holds only the in-frame ones, with some missing. The repertoire holds about 160,000 clones, 65% to 90% seen once, with roughly 6.7% in the top ten. The sequenced sample consisted of PBMCs. Every receptor here comes from a man aged 45-65 years in good health and CMV-seropositive.

The genes are TRBV19 and TRBJ1-5; no reliable D call. The CDR3 contains 13 residues. Between the trimmed V and J ends, which lost 3 bases and 5 bases, there was a span of 8 bases. Germline values: CDR1 LNHDA, CDR2 SQIVND (reference sequence). The CDR3, as DNA: TGTGCCAGTAGTATCCGGGAGTATCAGCCCCAGCATTTT. The encoded protein is CASSIREYQPQHF.

The genes are TRBV7-2 and TRBJ2-7, with 11 bases that match TRBD2. From germline, CDR1 is SGHTA and CDR2 FQGNSA. Trimming cost V 5 bases and J 3 bases; bases outside gene matches: 12. The CDR3 contains 17 residues. The CDR3, as DNA: TGTGCCAGCAGCCCGCAGCTAGCGGGGGGACGAGTCTACGAGCAGTACTTC. It encodes CASSPQLAGGRVYEQYF. The full variable domain, its missing parts supplied by reference TRBV7-2 and TRBJ2-7, is GAGVSQSPSNKVTEKGKDVELRCDPISGHTALYWYRQSLGQGLEFLIYFQGNSAPDKSGLPSDRFSAERTGGSVSTLTIQRTQQEDSAVYLCASSPQLAGGRVYEQYFGPGTRLTVT.

The chain recombines TRBV18 with TRBJ1-2, with 11 positions matching TRBD1. Losses at the gene ends were 6 bases for V and 7 bases for J; bases not matched to a gene: 10. CDR1 and CDR2 from the germline V gene are KGHSH and LQKENI. The CDR3 runs 15 residues. Here the CDR3 reads CASSSDRGRRVGYTF. Written as DNA, the CDR3 is TGTGCCAGCTCGTCGGACAGGGGGCGCCGGGTTGGCTACACCTTC.

The chain has TRBV29-1 and TRBJ1-1; no definite D call. There are 13 residues in the CDR3. V dropped 5 bases and J dropped 5 bases, with 15 bases sitting between them. The germline gives CDR1 SQVTM, CDR2 ANQGSEA. The CDR3 nucleotides are TGCAGCGTTCGGCCGGGATTAAGGACTGAAGCTTTCTTT. Protein product: CSVRPGLRTEAFF.

The chain recombines TRBV29-1 with TRBJ2-1; weak D call: TRBD1 (6 bases). Trimming left V 4 bases short and J 0 bases short, with 10 bases between. The CDR3 is 14 amino acids. CDR1 and CDR2 (germline): SQVTM, ANQGSEA. The CDR3 region has the DNA TGCAGCGTTGTGGGGGCCGGCTCCTACAATGAGCAGTTCTTC. The encoded protein is CSVVGAGSYNEQFF.

A single count supports this clone. This chain connects TRBV19 to TRBJ2-3, with TRBD1 identical over 7 bases. The CDR3 extends over 19 amino acids. The junction had 16 bases not matched to a gene; V was cut back by 4 bases and J by 0 bases. Germline V gene sequence: CDR1 LNHDA, CDR2 SQIVND (reference sequence). The CDR3 sequence: CASSSLYLTTGESTDTQYF. The CDR3 nucleotides are TGTGCCAGTAGTAGCCTGTACCTCACAACAGGGGAAAGCACAGATACGCAGTATTTT.

The chain recombines TRBV7-6 with TRBJ1-6; no clear D. V lost 4 bases to trimming and J lost 8 bases, with 21 bases between them. CDR3 length equals 17 residues. CDR1 and CDR2 from the germline V gene are SGHVS and FNYEAQ. CDR3 sequence reads: CASSYTVNGGFDSPLHF. CDR3 nucleotide sequence: TGTGCCAGCAGCTACACAGTCAACGGAGGTTTCGATTCACCCCTCCACTTT.

The DNA of the CDR3 is TGCAGCGTTGAAGGCGTTGCGGCCACAGATACGCAGTATTTT. This codes for CSVEGVAATDTQYF. The J gene is TRBJ2-3, the V gene TRBV29-1, with unresolved D. The germline gives CDR1 SQVTM, CDR2 ANQGSEA. V was pared by 1 base and J by 2 bases, with 10 bases between. The CDR3 is 14 residues long.

The chain has TRBV10-3 and TRBJ1-2, with no clear D. Trimming removed 5 bases from V and 1 base from J, with 8 bases in between. This CDR3 spans 13 amino acids. CDR1 ENHRY and CDR2 SYGVKD come from the germline V gene. The CDR3 protein is CAISPGSNYGYTF. In DNA form, the CDR3 reads TGTGCCATCAGTCCTGGGAGTAACTATGGCTACACCTTC.

The chain has TRBV19 and TRBJ2-5; 8 bases align to TRBD2. CDR1 and CDR2 (germline): LNHDA, SQIVND (reference sequence). CDR3 length: 17 residues. After removal of 3 bases from V and 5 bases from J, the junction contained 14 bases not matched to a gene. CDR3 amino acids: CASSIRVIAGSQETQYF. The CDR3 DNA follows: TGTGCCAGTAGTATTCGGGTAATAGCGGGATCTCAGGAGACCCAGTACTTC. Looking up the rest from reference TRBV19 and TRBJ2-5 gives the full variable domain: DGGITQSPKYLFRKEGQNVTLSCEQNLNHDAMYWYRQDPGQGLRLIYYSQIVNDFQKGDIAEGYSVSREKKESFPLTVTSAQKNPTAFYLCASSIRVIAGSQETQYFGPGTRLLVL.